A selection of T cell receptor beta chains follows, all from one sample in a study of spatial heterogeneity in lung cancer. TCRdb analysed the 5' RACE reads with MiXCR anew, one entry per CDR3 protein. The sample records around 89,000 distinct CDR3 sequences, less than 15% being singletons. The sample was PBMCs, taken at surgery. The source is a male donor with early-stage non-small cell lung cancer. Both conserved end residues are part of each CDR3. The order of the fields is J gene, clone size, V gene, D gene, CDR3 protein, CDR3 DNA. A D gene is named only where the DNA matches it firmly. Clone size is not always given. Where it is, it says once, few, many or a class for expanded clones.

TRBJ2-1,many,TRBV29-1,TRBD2,CSVALAGGNSEQFF,TGCAGCGTCGCTCTAGCGGGAGGGAATAGTGAGCAGTTCTTC
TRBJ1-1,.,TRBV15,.,CATSQRPPAEAFF,TGTGCCACCAGCCAGAGGCCGCCTGCTGAAGCTTTCTTT
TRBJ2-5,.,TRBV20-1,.,CSASYGVEETQYF,TGCAGTGCTAGCTACGGGGTTGAAGAGACCCAGTACTTC
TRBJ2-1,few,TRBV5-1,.,CASSMEGAPYNEQFF,TGCGCCAGCAGCATGGAGGGGGCACCATACAATGAGCAGTTCTTC
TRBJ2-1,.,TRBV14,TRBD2,CASSYGTSSYNEQFF,TGTGCCAGCAGCTACGGGACTAGCTCCTACAATGAGCAGTTCTTC
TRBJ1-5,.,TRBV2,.,CASRAYSNQPQHF,TGTGCCAGCAGGGCTTATAGCAATCAGCCCCAGCATTTT
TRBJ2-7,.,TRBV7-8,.,CASSTRRGYEQYF,TGTGCCAGCAGCACAAGAAGGGGCTACGAGCAGTACTTC
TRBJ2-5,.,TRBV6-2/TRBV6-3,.,CASSYQLAPKETQYF,TGTGCCAGCAGTTATCAGTTGGCTCCCAAAGAGACCCAGTACTTC
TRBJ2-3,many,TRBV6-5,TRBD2,CASSRDYPSTDTQYF,TGTGCCAGCAGCCGGGACTATCCTAGCACAGATACGCAGTATTTT
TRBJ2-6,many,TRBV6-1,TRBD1,CASTRTGHAGANVLTF,TGTGCCAGCACCCGGACAGGGCACGCTGGGGCCAACGTCCTGACTTTC
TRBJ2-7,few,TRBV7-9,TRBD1,CASSRTGLEQYF,TGTGCCAGCAGCCGGACAGGGCTCGAGCAGTACTTC
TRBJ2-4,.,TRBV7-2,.,CASSLDRTRNIQYF,TGTGCCAGCAGCTTGGACCGAACACGGAACATTCAGTACTTC
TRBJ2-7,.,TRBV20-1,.,CSAGSFYEQYF,TGCAGTGCTGGGTCTTTTTACGAGCAGTACTTC
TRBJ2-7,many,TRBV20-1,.,CSALASYEQYF,TGCAGTGCCCTCGCCTCCTACGAGCAGTACTTC
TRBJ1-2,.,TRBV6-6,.,CASSYARPFYTF,TGTGCCAGCAGTTACGCACGACCTTTTTACACCTTC
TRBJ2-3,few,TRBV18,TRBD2,CASSPEGLARDTQYF,TGTGCCAGCTCACCAGAGGGACTAGCCCGAGATACGCAGTATTTT
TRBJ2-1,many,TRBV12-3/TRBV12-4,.,CASSRGGPSYNEQFF,TGTGCCAGCAGTCGAGGGGGTCCTAGCTACAATGAGCAGTTCTTC
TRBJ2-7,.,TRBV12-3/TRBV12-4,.,CASSLSTVSYEQYF,TGTGCCAGCAGTCTCTCGACAGTCTCCTACGAGCAGTACTTC
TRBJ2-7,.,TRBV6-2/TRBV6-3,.,CASSYVAGYEQYF,TGTGCCAGCAGTTACGTTGCAGGGTACGAGCAGTACTTC
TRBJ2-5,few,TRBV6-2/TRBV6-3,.,CASSLYPGETQYF,TGTGCCAGCAGCCTTTACCCCGGCGAGACCCAGTACTTC
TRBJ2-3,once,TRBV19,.,CASSSPTGTITDTQYF,TGTGCCAGTAGTTCACCGACAGGAACAATCACAGATACGCAGTATTTT
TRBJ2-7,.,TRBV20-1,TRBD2,CSAIRLAYDEQYF,TGCAGTGCTATTAGACTAGCATACGACGAGCAGTACTTC
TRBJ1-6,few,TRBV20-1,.,CSAPTFGRDSPLHF,TGCAGTGCCCCGACCTTCGGGAGGGATTCACCCCTCCACTTT
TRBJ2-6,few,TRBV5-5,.,CASSGTVSSGANVLTF,TGTGCCAGCAGCGGGACGGTGAGCTCTGGGGCCAACGTCCTGACTTTC
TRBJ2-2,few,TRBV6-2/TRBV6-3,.,CASLISPANTGELFF,TGTGCCAGCCTTATTAGTCCCGCGAACACCGGGGAGCTGTTTTTT
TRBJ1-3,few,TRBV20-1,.,CSARDAEGDTIYF,TGCAGTGCTAGAGATGCCGAGGGGGACACCATATATTTT
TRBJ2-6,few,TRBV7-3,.,CASSLKYRTALSGANVLTF,TGTGCCAGCAGCCTGAAGTATAGGACAGCCCTCTCTGGGGCCAACGTCCTGACTTTC
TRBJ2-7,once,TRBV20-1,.,CSASFSGQADSGEQYF,TGCAGTGCTAGTTTTTCAGGCCAGGCCGACAGCGGCGAGCAGTACTTC
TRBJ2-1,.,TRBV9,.,CASSPIRGGSYNEQFF,TGTGCCAGCAGCCCCATAAGGGGGGGTTCCTACAATGAGCAGTTCTTC
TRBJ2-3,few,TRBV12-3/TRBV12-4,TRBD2,CASTQGGSTDTQYF,TGTGCCAGCACTCAGGGCGGGAGTACAGATACGCAGTATTTT
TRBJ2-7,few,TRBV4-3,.,CASSQQGGEQYF,TGCGCCAGCAGCCAGCAGGGTGGCGAGCAGTACTTC
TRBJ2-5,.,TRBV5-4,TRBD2,CASSSESGIETQYF,TGTGCCAGCAGTTCCGAAAGCGGGATTGAGACCCAGTACTTC
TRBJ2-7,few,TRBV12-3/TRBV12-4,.,CASSRGVISYEQYF,TGTGCCAGCAGTCGGGGCGTGATTTCCTACGAGCAGTACTTC
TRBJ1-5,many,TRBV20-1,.,CSARVLDNQPQHF,TGCAGTGCTAGAGTTTTGGACAATCAGCCCCAGCATTTT
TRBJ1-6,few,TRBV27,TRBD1,CASSFDRGDSPLHF,TGTGCCAGCAGTTTCGACAGGGGCGATTCACCCCTCCACTTT
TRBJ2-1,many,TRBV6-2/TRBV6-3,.,CASSQYNEQFF,TGTGCCAGCAGTCAGTACAATGAGCAGTTCTTC
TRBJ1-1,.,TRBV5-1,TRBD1,CASSSGTGGTEAFF,TGCGCCAGCAGCTCAGGGACAGGGGGCACTGAAGCTTTCTTT
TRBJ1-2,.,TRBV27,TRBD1,CASSSQGKLDGYTF,TGTGCCAGCAGTTCACAGGGGAAGCTTGATGGCTACACCTTC
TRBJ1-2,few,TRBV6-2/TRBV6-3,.,CASSLRAGKYGYTF,TGTGCCAGCAGTTTGCGGGCAGGGAAGTATGGCTACACCTTC
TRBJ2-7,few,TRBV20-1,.,CSARDLTPNSYEQYF,TGCAGTGCTAGAGATTTGACCCCGAATTCCTACGAGCAGTACTTC
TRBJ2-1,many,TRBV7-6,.,CASSARRNNEQFF,TGTGCCAGCAGCGCTAGACGTAATAATGAGCAGTTCTTC
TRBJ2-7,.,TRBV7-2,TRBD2,CATRLAGSYEQYF,TGTGCTACAAGACTAGCGGGATCATACGAGCAGTACTTC
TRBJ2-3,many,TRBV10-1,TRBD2,CASSSSGDTQYF,TGCGCCAGCAGTTCTAGCGGAGATACGCAGTATTTT
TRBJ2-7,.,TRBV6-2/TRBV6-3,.,CASTHPQYEQYF,TGTGCCAGCACTCACCCTCAGTACGAGCAGTACTTC
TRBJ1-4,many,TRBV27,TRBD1,CASTPSTGGGEKLFF,TGTGCCAGCACCCCCTCCACAGGGGGCGGTGAAAAACTGTTTTTT
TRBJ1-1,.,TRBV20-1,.,CSASLNTEAFF,TGCAGTGCTTCTTTGAACACTGAAGCTTTCTTT
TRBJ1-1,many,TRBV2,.,CASSGYGTEAFF,TGTGCCAGCAGTGGGTACGGGACAGAAGCTTTCTTT
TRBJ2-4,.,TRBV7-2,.,CASSLEVAVTKNIQYF,TGTGCCAGCAGCTTAGAGGTTGCCGTCACCAAAAACATTCAGTACTTC
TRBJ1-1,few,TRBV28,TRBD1,CASSLPPDRPSEAFF,TGTGCCAGCAGTTTACCCCCGGACAGGCCTTCTGAAGCTTTCTTT
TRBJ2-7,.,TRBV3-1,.,CASSQGSYEQYF,TGTGCCAGCAGCCAAGGGAGCTACGAGCAGTACTTC
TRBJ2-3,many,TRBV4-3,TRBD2,CASSPTLAGALDTQYF,TGCGCCAGCAGCCCCACATTAGCGGGGGCCCTAGATACGCAGTATTTT
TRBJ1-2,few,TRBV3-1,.,CASSLKDSYGYTF,TGTGCCAGCAGCCTCAAGGACAGCTATGGCTACACCTTC
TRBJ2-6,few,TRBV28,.,CASVGSFSGANVLTF,TGTGCCAGCGTAGGATCGTTCTCTGGGGCCAACGTCCTGACTTTC
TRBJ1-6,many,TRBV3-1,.,CASSQGGPFLPTLHF,TGTGCCAGCAGCCAAGGGGGGCCTTTTCTTCCAACCCTCCACTTT
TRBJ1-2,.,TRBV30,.,CAWSTGNYGYTF,TGTGCCTGGAGTACCGGGAACTATGGCTACACCTTC
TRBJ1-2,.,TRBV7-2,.,CASSLGREGYTF,TGTGCCAGCAGCTTAGGCAGGGAAGGCTACACCTTC
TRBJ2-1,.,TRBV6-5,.,CASRRSFLDYNEQFF,TGTGCCAGCAGACGCAGCTTCCTAGACTACAATGAGCAGTTCTTC
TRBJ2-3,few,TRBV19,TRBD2,CASSRLAGVGDTQYF,TGTGCCAGTAGCCGACTAGCGGGAGTGGGAGATACGCAGTATTTT
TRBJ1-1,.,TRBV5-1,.,CTSSLVGVNTEAFF,TGCACCAGCAGCTTGGTGGGAGTGAACACTGAAGCTTTCTTT